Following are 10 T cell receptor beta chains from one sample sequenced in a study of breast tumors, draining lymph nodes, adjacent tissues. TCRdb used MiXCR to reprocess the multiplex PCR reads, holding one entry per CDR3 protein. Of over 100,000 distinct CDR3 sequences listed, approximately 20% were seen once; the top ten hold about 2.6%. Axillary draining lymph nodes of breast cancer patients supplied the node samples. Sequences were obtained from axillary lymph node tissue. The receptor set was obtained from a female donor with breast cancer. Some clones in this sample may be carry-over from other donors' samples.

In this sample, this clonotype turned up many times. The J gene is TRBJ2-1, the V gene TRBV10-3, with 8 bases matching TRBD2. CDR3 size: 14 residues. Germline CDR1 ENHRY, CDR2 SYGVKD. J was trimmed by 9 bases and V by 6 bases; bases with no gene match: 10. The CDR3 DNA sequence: TGTGCCATCAGCCCCGGGACTAGAGGCAGTGAGCAGTTCTTC. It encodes CAISPGTRGSEQFF.

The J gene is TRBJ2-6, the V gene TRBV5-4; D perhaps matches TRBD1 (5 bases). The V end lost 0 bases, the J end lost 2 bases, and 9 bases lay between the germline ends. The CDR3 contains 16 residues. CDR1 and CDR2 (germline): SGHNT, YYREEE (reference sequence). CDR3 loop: CASSLGTTAGANVLTF. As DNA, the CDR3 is TGTGCCAGCAGCTTGGGGACAACGGCTGGGGCCAACGTCCTGACTTTC.

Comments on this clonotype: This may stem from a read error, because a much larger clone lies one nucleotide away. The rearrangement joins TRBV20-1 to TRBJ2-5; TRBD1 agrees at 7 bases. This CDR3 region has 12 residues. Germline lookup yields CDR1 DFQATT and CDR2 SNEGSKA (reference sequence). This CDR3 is CSATGAEETRYF. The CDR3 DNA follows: TGCAGTGCCACAGGGGCGGAAGAGACCCGGTACTTC.

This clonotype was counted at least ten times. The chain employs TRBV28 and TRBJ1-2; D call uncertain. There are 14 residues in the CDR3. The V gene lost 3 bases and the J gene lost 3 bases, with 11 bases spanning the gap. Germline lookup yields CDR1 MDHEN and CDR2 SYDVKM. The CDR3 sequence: CASSLADGYYGYTF. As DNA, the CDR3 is TGTGCCAGCAGTTTGGCGGACGGATACTATGGCTACACCTTC.

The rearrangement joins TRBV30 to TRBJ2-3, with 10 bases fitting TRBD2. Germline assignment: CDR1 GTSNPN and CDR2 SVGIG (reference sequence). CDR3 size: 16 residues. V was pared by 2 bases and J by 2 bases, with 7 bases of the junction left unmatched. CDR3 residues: CAWSSSGRSSTDTQYF. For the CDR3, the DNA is TGTGCCTGGAGTAGTAGCGGGAGGTCCTCCACAGATACGCAGTATTTT.

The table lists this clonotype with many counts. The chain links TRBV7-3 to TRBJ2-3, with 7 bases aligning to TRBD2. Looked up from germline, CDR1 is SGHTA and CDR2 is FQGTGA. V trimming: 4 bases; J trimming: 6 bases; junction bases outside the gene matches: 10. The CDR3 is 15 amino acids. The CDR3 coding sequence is TGTGCCAGCAGCTCCTCCACGGGAGGAACTGATACGCAGTATTTT. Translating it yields CASSSSTGGTDTQYF.

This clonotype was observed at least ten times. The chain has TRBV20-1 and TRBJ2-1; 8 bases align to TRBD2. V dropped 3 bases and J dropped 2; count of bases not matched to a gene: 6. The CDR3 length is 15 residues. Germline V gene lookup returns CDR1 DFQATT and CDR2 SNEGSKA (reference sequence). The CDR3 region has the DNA TGCAGTGCTAGCTCCGGGACTAGTCCCTACAATGAGCAGTTCTTC. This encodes CSASSGTSPYNEQFF.

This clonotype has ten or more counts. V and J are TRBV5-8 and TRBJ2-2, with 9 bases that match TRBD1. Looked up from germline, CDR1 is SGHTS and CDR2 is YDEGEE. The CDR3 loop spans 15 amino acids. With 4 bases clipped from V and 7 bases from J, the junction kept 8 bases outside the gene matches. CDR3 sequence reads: CASSVGQGGYGELFF. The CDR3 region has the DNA TGTGCCAGCAGCGTGGGACAGGGAGGTTACGGGGAGCTGTTTTTT. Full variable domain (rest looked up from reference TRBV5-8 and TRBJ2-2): EAGVTQSPTHLIKTRGQQATLRCSPISGHTSVYWYQQALGLGLQFLLWYDEGEERNRGNFPPRFSGRQFPNYSSELNVNALELEDSALYLCASSVGQGGYGELFFGEGSRLTVL.

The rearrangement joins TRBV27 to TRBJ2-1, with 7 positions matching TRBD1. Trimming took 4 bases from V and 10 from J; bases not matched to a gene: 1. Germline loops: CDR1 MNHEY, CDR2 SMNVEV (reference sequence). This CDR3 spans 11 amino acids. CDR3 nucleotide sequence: TGTGCCAGCAGTTGGGGACAGGAGCAGTTCTTC. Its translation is CASSWGQEQFF.

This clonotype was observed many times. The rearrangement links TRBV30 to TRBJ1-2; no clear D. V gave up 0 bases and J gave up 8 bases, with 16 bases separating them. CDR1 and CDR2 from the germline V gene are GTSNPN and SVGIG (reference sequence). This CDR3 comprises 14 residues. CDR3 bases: TGTGCCTGGAGTGTACGGATAACCCCTAGAGGCTACACCTTC. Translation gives CAWSVRITPRGYTF.